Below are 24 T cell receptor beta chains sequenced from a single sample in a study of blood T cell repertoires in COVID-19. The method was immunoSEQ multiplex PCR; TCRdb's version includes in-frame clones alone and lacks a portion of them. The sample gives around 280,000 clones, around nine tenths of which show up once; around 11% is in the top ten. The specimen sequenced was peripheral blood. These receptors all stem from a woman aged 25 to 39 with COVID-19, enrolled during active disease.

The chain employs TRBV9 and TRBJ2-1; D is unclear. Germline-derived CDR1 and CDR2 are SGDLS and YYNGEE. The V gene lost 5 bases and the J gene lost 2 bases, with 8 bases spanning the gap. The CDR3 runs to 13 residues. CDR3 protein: CASSLTTYNEQFF. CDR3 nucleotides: TGTGCCAGCAGTCTTACAACCTACAATGAGCAGTTCTTC.

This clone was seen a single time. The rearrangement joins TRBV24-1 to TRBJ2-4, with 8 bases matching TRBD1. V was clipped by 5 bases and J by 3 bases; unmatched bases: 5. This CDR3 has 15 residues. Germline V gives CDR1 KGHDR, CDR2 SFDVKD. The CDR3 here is CATSGGQGGKNIQYF. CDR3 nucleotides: TGTGCCACCAGTGGCGGACAGGGCGGCAAAAACATTCAGTACTTC.

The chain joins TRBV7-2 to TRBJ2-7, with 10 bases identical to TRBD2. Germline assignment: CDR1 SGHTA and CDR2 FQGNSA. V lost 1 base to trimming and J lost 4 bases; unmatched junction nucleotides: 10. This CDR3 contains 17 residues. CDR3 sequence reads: CASSLVPPAGGGYEQYF. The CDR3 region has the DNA TGTGCCAGCAGCTTAGTGCCCCCAGCGGGAGGGGGGTACGAGCAGTACTTC. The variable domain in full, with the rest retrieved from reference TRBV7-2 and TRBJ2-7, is GAGVSQSPSNKVTEKGKDVELRCDPISGHTALYWYRQSLGQGLEFLIYFQGNSAPDKSGLPSDRFSAERTGGSVSTLTIQRTQQEDSAVYLCASSLVPPAGGGYEQYFGPGTRLTVT.

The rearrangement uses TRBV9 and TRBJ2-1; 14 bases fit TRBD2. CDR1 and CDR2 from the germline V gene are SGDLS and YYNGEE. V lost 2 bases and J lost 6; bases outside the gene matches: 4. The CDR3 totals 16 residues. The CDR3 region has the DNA TGTGCCAGCAGCGTCCGCGGGACTAGCGGGAGCAATGAGCAGTTCTTC. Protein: CASSVRGTSGSNEQFF.

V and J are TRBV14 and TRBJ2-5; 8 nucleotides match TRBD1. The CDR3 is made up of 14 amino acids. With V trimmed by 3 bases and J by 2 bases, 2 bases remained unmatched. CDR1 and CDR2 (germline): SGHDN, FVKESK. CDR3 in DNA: TGTGCCAGCAGCCAGACAGGGGAACAAGAGACCCAGTACTTC. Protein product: CASSQTGEQETQYF. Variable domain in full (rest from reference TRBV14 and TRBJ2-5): EAGVTQFPSHSVIEKGQTVTLRCDPISGHDNLYWYRRVMGKEIKFLLHFVKESKQDESGMPNNRFLAERTGGTYSTLKVQPAELEDSGVYFCASSQTGEQETQYFGPGTRLLVL.

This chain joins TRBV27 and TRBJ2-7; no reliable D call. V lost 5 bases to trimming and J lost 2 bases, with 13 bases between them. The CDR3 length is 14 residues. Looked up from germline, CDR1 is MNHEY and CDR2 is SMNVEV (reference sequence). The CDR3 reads CASSPRSRPYEQYF. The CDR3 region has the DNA TGTGCCAGCAGTCCCCGGAGCCGTCCCTACGAGCAGTACTTC.

CDR3 bases: TGTGCCAGCAGCTTAGTCGGGAGGGCCCGGGATACGCAGTATTTT. This sequence encodes CASSLVGRARDTQYF. This sequence joins TRBV7-2 and TRBJ2-3; 8 positions agree with TRBD2. CDR1 is SGHTA, CDR2 FQGNSA, per germline. The V segment lost 1 base and the J segment 6 bases; nucleotides outside the gene matches: 6. This CDR3 spans 15 amino acids.

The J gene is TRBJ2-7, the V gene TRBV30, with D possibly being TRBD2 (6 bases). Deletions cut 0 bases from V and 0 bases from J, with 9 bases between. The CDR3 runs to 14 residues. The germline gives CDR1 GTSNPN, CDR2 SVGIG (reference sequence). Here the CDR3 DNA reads TGTGCCTGGAGTGTAGGGACTGGCTCCTACGAGCAGTACTTC. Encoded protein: CAWSVGTGSYEQYF.

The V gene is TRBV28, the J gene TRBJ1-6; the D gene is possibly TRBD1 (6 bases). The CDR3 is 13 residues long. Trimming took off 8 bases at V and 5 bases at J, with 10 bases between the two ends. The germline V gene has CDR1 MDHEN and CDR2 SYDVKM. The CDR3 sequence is CASLDRHNSPLHF. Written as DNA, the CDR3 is TGTGCCAGCCTCGACAGGCATAATTCACCCCTCCACTTT.

CDR3 DNA sequence: TGTGCCAGCAGCGTAGAGCTCACGGGCGAGCAGTACTTC. Translation gives CASSVELTGEQYF. The V call is TRBV9, the J call TRBJ2-7; D remains ambiguous. Trimming cost V 0 bases and J 6 bases, with 10 bases left between them. CDR3 length: 13 amino acids. Per the germline V gene, CDR1 is SGDLS and CDR2 is YYNGEE.

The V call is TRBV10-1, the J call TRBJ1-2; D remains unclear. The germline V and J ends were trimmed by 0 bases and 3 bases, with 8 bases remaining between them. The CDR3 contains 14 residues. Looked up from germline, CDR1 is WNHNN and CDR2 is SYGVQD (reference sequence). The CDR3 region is CASSESTVDYGYTF. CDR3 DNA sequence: TGCGCCAGCAGTGAGTCAACTGTCGACTATGGCTACACCTTC.

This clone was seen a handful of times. This chain's CDR3 is CASGGEEGFNEQFF. For the CDR3, the DNA is TGTGCCAGTGGAGGCGAGGAGGGTTTCAATGAGCAGTTCTTC. The chain has TRBV25-1 and TRBJ2-1, with D possibly being TRBD2 (6 bases). The germline V gene encodes CDR1 MGHDK and CDR2 SYGVNS. This CDR3 region has 14 residues. V lost 9 bases, J lost 6 bases, and 18 bases lay in between.

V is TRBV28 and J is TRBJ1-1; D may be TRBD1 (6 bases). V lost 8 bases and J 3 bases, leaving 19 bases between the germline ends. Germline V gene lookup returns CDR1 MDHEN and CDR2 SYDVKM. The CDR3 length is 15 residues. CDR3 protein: CASGSPSSGDTEAFF. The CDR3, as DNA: TGTGCCAGCGGCTCCCCGTCCTCAGGGGACACTGAAGCTTTCTTT.

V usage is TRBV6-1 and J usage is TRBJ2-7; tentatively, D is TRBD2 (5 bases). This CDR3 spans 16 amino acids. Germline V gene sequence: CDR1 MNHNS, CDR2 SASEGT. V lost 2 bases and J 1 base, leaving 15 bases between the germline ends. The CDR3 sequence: CASSEIGIARSYEQYF. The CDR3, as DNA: TGTGCCAGCAGTGAAATTGGAATAGCGAGATCCTACGAGCAGTACTTC.

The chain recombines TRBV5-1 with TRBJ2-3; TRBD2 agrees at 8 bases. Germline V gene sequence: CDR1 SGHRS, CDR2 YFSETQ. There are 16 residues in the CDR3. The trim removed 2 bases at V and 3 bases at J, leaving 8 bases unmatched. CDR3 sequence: CASSFHGRASTDTQYF. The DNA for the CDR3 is TGCGCCAGCAGCTTTCACGGGAGGGCAAGTACAGATACGCAGTATTTT.

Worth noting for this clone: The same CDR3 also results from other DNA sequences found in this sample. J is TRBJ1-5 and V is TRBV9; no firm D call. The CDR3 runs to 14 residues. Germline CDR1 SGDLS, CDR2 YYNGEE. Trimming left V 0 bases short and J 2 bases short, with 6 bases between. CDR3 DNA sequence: TGTGCCAGCAGCGTAGGGCAGGGCAATCAGCCCCAGCATTTT. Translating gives CASSVGQGNQPQHF. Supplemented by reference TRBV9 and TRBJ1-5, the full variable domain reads DSGVTQTPKHLITATGQRVTLRCSPRSGDLSVYWYQQSLDQGLQFLIQYYNGEERAKGNILERFSAQQFPDLHSELNLSSLELGDSALYFCASSVGQGNQPQHFGDGTRLSIL.

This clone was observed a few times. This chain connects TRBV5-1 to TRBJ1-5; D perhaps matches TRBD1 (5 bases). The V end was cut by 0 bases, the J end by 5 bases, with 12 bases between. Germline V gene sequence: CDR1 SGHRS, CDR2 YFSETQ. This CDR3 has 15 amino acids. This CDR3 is CASSLVAGLDQPQHF. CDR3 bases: TGCGCCAGCAGCTTGGTGGCGGGGCTGGATCAGCCCCAGCATTTT.

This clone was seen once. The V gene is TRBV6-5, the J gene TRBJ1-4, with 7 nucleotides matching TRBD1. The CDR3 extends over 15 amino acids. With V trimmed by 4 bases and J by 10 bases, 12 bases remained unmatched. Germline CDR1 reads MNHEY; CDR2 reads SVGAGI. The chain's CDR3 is CASSLHGQALGKLFF. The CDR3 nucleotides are TGTGCCAGCAGTTTGCATGGACAGGCTTTGGGAAAACTGTTTTTT.

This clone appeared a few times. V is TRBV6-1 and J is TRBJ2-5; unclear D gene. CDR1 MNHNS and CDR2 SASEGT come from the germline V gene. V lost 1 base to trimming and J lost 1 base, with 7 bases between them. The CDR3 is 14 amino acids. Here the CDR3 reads CASSEGGFQETQYF. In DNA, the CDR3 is TGTGCCAGCAGTGAAGGAGGATTCCAAGAGACCCAGTACTTC.

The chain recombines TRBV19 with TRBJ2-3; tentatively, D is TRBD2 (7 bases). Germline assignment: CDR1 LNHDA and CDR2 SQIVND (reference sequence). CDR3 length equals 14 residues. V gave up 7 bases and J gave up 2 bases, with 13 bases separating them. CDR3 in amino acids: CASKGGPYTDTQYF. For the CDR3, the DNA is TGTGCCAGTAAGGGGGGGCCTTACACAGATACGCAGTATTTT.

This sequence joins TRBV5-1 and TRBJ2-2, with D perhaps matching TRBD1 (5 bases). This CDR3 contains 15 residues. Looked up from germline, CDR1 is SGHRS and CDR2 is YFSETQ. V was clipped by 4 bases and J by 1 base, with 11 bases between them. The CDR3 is CASSADTRNTGELFF. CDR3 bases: TGCGCCAGCAGCGCGGACACTCGGAACACCGGGGAGCTGTTTTTT.

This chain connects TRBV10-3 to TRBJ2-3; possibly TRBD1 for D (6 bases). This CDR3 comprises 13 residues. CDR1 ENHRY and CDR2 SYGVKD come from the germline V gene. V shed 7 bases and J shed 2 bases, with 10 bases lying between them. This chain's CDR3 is CAIKQGDTDTQYF. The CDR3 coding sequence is TGTGCCATCAAACAGGGAGACACAGATACGCAGTATTTT.

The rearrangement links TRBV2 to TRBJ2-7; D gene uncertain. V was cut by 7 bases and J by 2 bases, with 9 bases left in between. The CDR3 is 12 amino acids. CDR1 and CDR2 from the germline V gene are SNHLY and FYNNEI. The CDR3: CASNSFPYEQYF. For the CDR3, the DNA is TGTGCCAGCAATAGCTTCCCCTACGAGCAGTACTTC.

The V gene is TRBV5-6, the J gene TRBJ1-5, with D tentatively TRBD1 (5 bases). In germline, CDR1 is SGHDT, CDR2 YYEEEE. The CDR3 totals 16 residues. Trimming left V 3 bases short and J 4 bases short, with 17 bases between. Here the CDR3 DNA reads TGTGCCAGCAGCTCCCTTACATCGACAGATAATCAGCCCCAGCATTTT. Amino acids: CASSSLTSTDNQPQHF.